The text below deals with one TCR beta chain. The antigen remains unidentified. The germline gives CDR1 SGHRS, CDR2 YFSETQ. The CDR3 length is 14 residues. V shed 2 bases and J shed 3 bases, with 12 bases lying between them. These data belong to a study of cytomegalovirus exposure and HLA in healthy donors. Study-wide background: A prior analysis found more than 90 million unique TCR beta sequences from around 200 million T cells. Study-wide findings and caveats: Later findings reportedly placed an Asian-associated ancestry cluster below the roughly 670-donor mean for N-insertions. TCR beta V- and J-gene trimming, according to a later analysis, was linked to a missense DCLRE1C variant. The study recorded around 160 TCR beta chains that were cytomegalovirus-associated.

Both 60 Vbeta primers and 13 Jbeta primers went into the PCR. Here immunoSEQ multiplex PCR was the method, and the copy in TCRdb shows in-frame clones only, minus some. The data hold more than 65,000 clones, with around three quarters observed a single time. The sequence came from a woman in her thirties or forties in good health and CMV-seropositive. Sequencing was done on a sample of PBMCs. The V call is TRBV5-1, the J call TRBJ2-7, with a possible D match to TRBD2 (6 bases). Here the CDR3 DNA reads TGCGCCAGCAGCTTAGCGTCGGGAGACTACGAGCAGTACTTC. Protein sequence: CASSLASGDYEQYF.